The 24 T cell receptor beta chains listed next were all sequenced from one sample in a study of early T cells in non-severe SARS-CoV-2 infection. A single record per CDR3 protein comes from TCRdb applying MiXCR to the 5' RACE reads. The sample includes roughly 50,000 distinct CDR3 sequences, 7% to 10% of them seen just once. What was sequenced was whole blood. Receptor source: an adult who was a healthcare worker with PCR-confirmed SARS-CoV-2 infection or an uninfected control (not recorded which).

There are many counts of this clonotype. The gene calls are TRBV6-5 and TRBJ2-3, with a tentative D call TRBD2 (5 bases). Trimming shortened V by 0 bases and J by 1 base, and 8 bases separated the two germline ends. CDR1 MNHEY and CDR2 SVGAGI come from the germline V gene. This CDR3 comprises 15 residues. In nucleotides, the CDR3 is TGTGCCAGCAGTTACTCCGCCGGGGGCACAGATACGCAGTATTTT. It translates to CASSYSAGGTDTQYF.

This clonotype was observed a few times. This sequence joins TRBV4-1 and TRBJ2-3, with D possibly matching TRBD1 (6 bases). The CDR3 runs to 17 residues. Germline loops: CDR1 MGHRA, CDR2 YSYEKL. The V end was cut by 4 bases, the J end by 1 base, with 18 bases between. CDR3 sequence: CASSPTSRDIRTDTQYF. CDR3 in DNA: TGCGCCAGCAGCCCCACCTCCCGGGACATCCGCACAGATACGCAGTATTTT.

The rearrangement joins TRBV9 to TRBJ1-1; D perhaps matches TRBD1 (5 bases). This CDR3 comprises 15 residues. The germline V and J ends were trimmed by 3 bases and 4 bases, with 16 bases remaining between them. Germline V gene data show CDR1 as SGDLS and CDR2 as YYNGEE. The CDR3, as DNA: TGTGCCAGCAGCGCGACAGAGGTCCCTGGCACTGAAGCTTTCTTT. Amino acids: CASSATEVPGTEAFF.

This chain connects TRBV7-8 to TRBJ1-4; D is uncertain. From germline, CDR1 is SGHVS and CDR2 FQNEAQ. This CDR3 contains 12 residues. CDR3 protein: CASGRLAEKLFF. For the CDR3, the DNA is TGTGCTAGCGGACGGCTCGCTGAAAAACTGTTTTTT.

This clonotype was recorded at least ten times. The chain joins TRBV6-6 to TRBJ2-7; D might be TRBD1 (5 bases). Trimming shortened V by 2 bases and J by 3 bases, and 17 bases separated the two germline ends. Germline assignment: CDR1 MNHNY and CDR2 SVGAGI (reference sequence). This CDR3 contains 16 residues. CDR3 amino acids: CASSYPTTEENYEQYF. The CDR3 DNA reads TGTGCCAGCAGTTACCCCACGACAGAGGAGAACTACGAGCAGTACTTC.

This clonotype has at least ten counts. V usage is TRBV2 and J usage is TRBJ1-5, with 9 bases identical to TRBD1. This CDR3 region has 16 residues. Trimming removed 6 bases from V and 0 bases from J; junction bases left unmatched: 6. Germline CDR1 SNHLY, CDR2 FYNNEI. DNA for the CDR3: TGTGCCAGCAGGTCCGACAGGGGGACTAGCAATCAGCCCCAGCATTTT. This gives the protein CASRSDRGTSNQPQHF.

The genes are TRBV28 and TRBJ1-2; possible D gene TRBD1, 5 bases. Germline CDR1 reads MDHEN; CDR2 reads SYDVKM. The length of the CDR3 is 14 residues. Trimming shortened V by 5 bases and J by 3 bases, and 13 bases separated the two germline ends. The CDR3 DNA reads TGTGCCAGCAGTAGGGGCGAAGGGCACTATGGCTACACCTTC. Translating gives CASSRGEGHYGYTF.

There are a few counts of this clonotype. V usage is TRBV14 and J usage is TRBJ1-6; D ambiguous. The germline V gene has CDR1 SGHDN and CDR2 FVKESK. There are 16 residues in the CDR3. V dropped 0 bases and J dropped 6 bases, with 12 bases sitting between them. The CDR3 here is CASSQEGGLSNSPLHF. CDR3 nucleotides: TGTGCCAGCAGCCAAGAAGGCGGACTGTCTAATTCACCCCTCCACTTT.

This clonotype was counted at least ten times. The genes are TRBV6-1 and TRBJ2-2; D is unresolved. This CDR3 is built from 17 residues. The V end lost 6 bases, the J end lost 0 bases, and 17 bases lay between the germline ends. The germline gives CDR1 MNHNS, CDR2 SASEGT. The CDR3 DNA reads as TGTGCCAGCAGGAGGTCTTGGCAGGTGTCGAACACCGGGGAGCTGTTTTTT. Its translation is CASRRSWQVSNTGELFF.

The table lists this clonotype with a few counts. The chain has TRBV6-1 and TRBJ2-5; D unclear. CDR1 MNHNS and CDR2 SASEGT come from the germline V gene. V was clipped by 1 base and J by 7 bases, with 10 bases between them. CDR3 size: 13 residues. Written as DNA, the CDR3 is TGTGCCAGCAGTGAAGGACCGGCAACGACCCAGTACTTC. As protein: CASSEGPATTQYF.

This clonotype turned up a few times. The CDR3 DNA reads as TGCGCCAGCAGCTTGGGACAGGGGGCGTCAGATACGCAGTATTTT. This encodes CASSLGQGASDTQYF. The chain has TRBV5-1 and TRBJ2-3; 10 nucleotides line up with TRBD1. The trim removed 0 bases at V and 4 bases at J, leaving 2 bases unmatched. This CDR3 is built from 15 residues. Germline-derived CDR1 and CDR2 are SGHRS and YFSETQ.

This clonotype showed up just a few times. The V gene is TRBV10-3, the J gene TRBJ1-6; unclear D gene. Trimming pared 4 bases from V and 6 bases from J, leaving 10 bases between. The CDR3 spans 14 residues. The germline V gene has CDR1 ENHRY and CDR2 SYGVKD. CDR3 nucleotide sequence: TGTGCCATCAGTGGCCTGGGTGGTAATTCACCCCTCCACTTT. Amino acids: CAISGLGGNSPLHF.

This clonotype was counted only a few times. The chain is built from TRBV29-1 and TRBJ2-7; D ambiguous. The germline V gene has CDR1 SQVTM and CDR2 ANQGSEA. The ends were cut back, 4 bases at V and 7 bases at J, with 14 bases in the middle. The CDR3 loop spans 12 amino acids. The CDR3: CSVAQVPGEQYF. CDR3 DNA sequence: TGCAGCGTTGCGCAGGTCCCTGGGGAGCAGTACTTC.

This chain links TRBV9 with TRBJ1-2; possible D gene TRBD1, 5 bases. Deletions cut 2 bases from V and 1 base from J, with 12 bases between. Germline CDR1 reads SGDLS; CDR2 reads YYNGEE. The CDR3 runs 15 residues. CDR3 nucleotide sequence: TGTGCCAGCAGCGTTTCAAAGACAGATAACTATGGCTACACCTTC. It translates to CASSVSKTDNYGYTF.

The chain couples TRBV5-4 to TRBJ2-1, with D tentatively TRBD2 (6 bases). This CDR3 has 15 amino acids. Germline V gene data show CDR1 as SGHNT and CDR2 as YYREEE (reference sequence). V was clipped by 4 bases and J by 4 bases, with 15 bases between them. This CDR3 reads CASSPRTGGYNEQFF. The CDR3, as DNA: TGTGCCAGCAGCCCGAGGACTGGGGGGTACAATGAGCAGTTCTTC.

This clonotype was seen a single time. The chain has TRBV3-1 and TRBJ1-3; no definite D call. The CDR3 is 16 amino acids. V lost 1 base, J lost 0 bases, and 10 bases lay in between. Germline V CDR1 and CDR2: LGHDT, YNNKEL (reference sequence). The CDR3 sequence: CASSQGAGNSGNTIYF. The CDR3 DNA sequence: TGTGCCAGCAGCCAAGGGGCGGGAAACTCTGGAAACACCATATATTTT.

This clonotype has ten or more counts. The gene calls are TRBV29-1 and TRBJ2-5; possibly TRBD1 for D (5 bases). Germline-derived CDR1 and CDR2 are SQVTM and ANQGSEA. Trimming took off 7 bases at V and 6 bases at J, with 12 bases between the two ends. The CDR3 sequence is 11 residues long. The CDR3 protein is CSAVRDQTQYF. The CDR3 bases are TGCAGCGCCGTCAGGGATCAGACCCAGTACTTC.

This clonotype has only a few counts. J is TRBJ2-2 and V is TRBV7-3, with D perhaps TRBD1 (6 bases). V was cut by 6 bases and J by 7 bases, with 24 bases left in between. This CDR3 is built from 17 residues. Germline V gene data show CDR1 as SGHTA and CDR2 as FQGTGA. In DNA, the CDR3 is TGTGCCAGCAGGACGGGACATACTTCTACTAACGGCGGGGAGCTGTTTTTT. Protein: CASRTGHTSTNGGELFF.

This clonotype was observed a handful of times. The rearrangement links TRBV6-1 to TRBJ2-1, with a tentative D call TRBD1 (6 bases). Germline CDR1 and CDR2: MNHNS and SASEGT. V lost 4 bases to trimming and J lost 4 bases, with 11 bases between them. The CDR3 sequence is 14 residues long. The CDR3 protein is CASSVTGKYNEQFF. The CDR3 region has the DNA TGTGCCAGCAGTGTTACAGGGAAATACAATGAGCAGTTCTTC.

Ten or more counts support this clonotype. The J gene is TRBJ2-3, the V gene TRBV20-1, with 8 bases fitting TRBD2. The CDR3 extends over 16 amino acids. The junction had 14 bases not matched to a gene; V was cut back by 3 bases and J by 6 bases. The germline V gene has CDR1 DFQATT and CDR2 SNEGSKA (reference sequence). The CDR3, as DNA: TGCAGTGCTAGTAGCCGACGGAGTAGCGGGATCGATACGCAGTATTTT. Protein product: CSASSRRSSGIDTQYF.

The table lists this clonotype with many counts. This chain joins TRBV18 and TRBJ2-5; 9 bases fit TRBD2. From germline, CDR1 is KGHSH and CDR2 LQKENI. V shed 3 bases, J shed 3 bases, and the junction held 2 bases outside the gene matches. CDR3 length equals 14 residues. This CDR3 is CASSPGLAEETQYF. The CDR3 DNA reads as TGTGCCAGCTCACCGGGACTAGCTGAAGAGACCCAGTACTTC. Full variable domain (rest looked up from reference TRBV18 and TRBJ2-5): NAGVMQNPRHLVRRRGQEARLRCSPMKGHSHVYWYRQLPEEGLKFMVYLQKENIIDESGMPKERFSAEFPKEGPSILRIQQVVRGDSAAYFCASSPGLAEETQYFGPGTRLLVL.

This clonotype was observed many times. The V gene is TRBV5-1, the J gene TRBJ2-7, with 7 bases identical to TRBD2. The CDR3 contains 13 residues. J was trimmed by 7 bases and V by 0 bases; bases with no gene match: 4. Germline-derived CDR1 and CDR2 are SGHRS and YFSETQ. CDR3 nucleotide sequence: TGCGCCAGCAGCTTGGAGCAGGGAGGGGAGCAGTACTTC. It yields the protein CASSLEQGGEQYF. Variable domain in full (rest from reference TRBV5-1 and TRBJ2-7): KAGVTQTPRYLIKTRGQQVTLSCSPISGHRSVSWYQQTPGQGLQFLFEYFSETQRNKGNFPGRFSGRQFSNSRSEMNVSTLELGDSALYLCASSLEQGGEQYFGPGTRLTVT.

The sample holds a few counts of this clonotype. The V call is TRBV20-1, the J call TRBJ2-1, with 7 bases matching TRBD1. CDR3 length: 12 amino acids. CDR1 and CDR2 (germline): DFQATT, SNEGSKA (reference sequence). V lost 7 bases, J lost 9 bases, and 9 bases stayed unmatched. The CDR3 DNA is TGCAGTGTTACCGACAGGGCGCGTGAGCAGTTCTTC. Its protein is CSVTDRAREQFF.

This clonotype was recorded a few times. The chain couples TRBV5-1 to TRBJ1-6; weak D call: TRBD1 (5 bases). CDR3 length: 14 amino acids. Trimming removed 0 bases from V and 9 bases from J, with 10 bases in between. Germline loops: CDR1 SGHRS, CDR2 YFSETQ. The CDR3 bases are TGCGCCAGCAGCTTGGAAGCAGGGATTTCACCCCTCCACTTT. It is translated as CASSLEAGISPLHF.